This is a list of T cell receptor beta chains from one sample in a study of cytomegalovirus exposure and HLA in healthy donors. This table comes from immunoSEQ multiplex PCR, and its TCRdb copy is limited to in-frame clones, with some not included. The sample gives roughly 100,000 clones, about 79% of which show up once; more than 2% is in the top ten. The specimen was PBMCs. All receptors derive from a man aged 50-59 years in good health and CMV-seropositive. Both conserved end residues are part of each CDR3. The size entry is marked missing in some rows and otherwise reads once, few, many or a size class.

V	size	J	CDR3
TRBV27	-	TRBJ2-4	CASSLGGDKNIQYF
TRBV6-1	-	TRBJ1-2	CASSEGTGTNYGYTF
TRBV27	-	TRBJ2-2	CASSFSSNTGELFF
TRBV9	few	TRBJ2-7	CASSLGPGGGRFLEQYF
TRBV4-2	-	TRBJ2-3	CASSQVGGGSTDTQYF
TRBV18	-	TRBJ2-7	CASSPRQAYEQYF
TRBV30	few	TRBJ1-3	CAWRQTNSGNTIYF
TRBV7-3	-	TRBJ2-5	CASSERGGASGRALLNF
TRBV5-1	few	TRBJ2-4	CASSRDLGGGVLSF
TRBV10-3	-	TRBJ1-5	CASSYSRGGEPQHF
TRBV29-1	-	TRBJ1-2	CSLLGKDGYTF
TRBV5-1	-	TRBJ2-1	CASRAGGNNEQFF
TRBV7-9	once	TRBJ2-3	CASSLPTRPYWYF
TRBV10-3	once	TRBJ2-7	CAIGAGGIYEQYF
TRBV10-3	-	TRBJ2-7	CATNRLAGDGYEQYF
TRBV6-5	-	TRBJ2-1	CASSDPFGDNEQFF
TRBV9	-	TRBJ2-3	CASSVGRSTDTQYF
TRBV7-3	-	TRBJ2-2	CASSLGPLGGELFF
TRBV18	-	TRBJ2-1	CASSLPGTGYNEQFF
TRBV27	once	TRBJ1-2	CASSLSGQFIYGYTF